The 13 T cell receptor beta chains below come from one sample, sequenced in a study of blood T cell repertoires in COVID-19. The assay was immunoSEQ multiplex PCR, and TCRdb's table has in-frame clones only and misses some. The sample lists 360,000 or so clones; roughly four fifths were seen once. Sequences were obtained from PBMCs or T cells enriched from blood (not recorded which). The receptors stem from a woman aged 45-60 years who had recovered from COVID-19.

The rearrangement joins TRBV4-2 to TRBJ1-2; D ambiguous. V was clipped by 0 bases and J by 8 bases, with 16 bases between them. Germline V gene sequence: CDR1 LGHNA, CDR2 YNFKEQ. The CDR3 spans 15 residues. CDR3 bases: TGTGCCAGCAGCCAAGAGACTCACGGGGTTGGGGGCTACACCTTC. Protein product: CASSQETHGVGGYTF.

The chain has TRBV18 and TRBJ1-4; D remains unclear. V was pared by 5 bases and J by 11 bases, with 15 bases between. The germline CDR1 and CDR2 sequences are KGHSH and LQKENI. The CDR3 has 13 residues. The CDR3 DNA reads TGTGCCAGCTCAGGATCGGAGGTGGAGAAACTGTTTTTT. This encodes CASSGSEVEKLFF.

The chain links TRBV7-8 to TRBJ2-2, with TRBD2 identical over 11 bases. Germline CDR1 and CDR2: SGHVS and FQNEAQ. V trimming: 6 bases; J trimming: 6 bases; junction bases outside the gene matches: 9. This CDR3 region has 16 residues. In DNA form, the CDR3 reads TGTGCCAGCAGTACATCAATAGCGGGGGGGGCCGGGGAGCTGTTTTTT. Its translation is CASSTSIAGGAGELFF.

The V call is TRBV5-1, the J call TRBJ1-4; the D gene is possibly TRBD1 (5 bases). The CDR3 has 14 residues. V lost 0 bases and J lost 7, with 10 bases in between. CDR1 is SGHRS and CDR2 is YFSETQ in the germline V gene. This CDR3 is CASSLGQGVEKLFF. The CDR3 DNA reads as TGCGCCAGCAGCTTGGGCCAAGGGGTTGAAAAACTGTTTTTT.

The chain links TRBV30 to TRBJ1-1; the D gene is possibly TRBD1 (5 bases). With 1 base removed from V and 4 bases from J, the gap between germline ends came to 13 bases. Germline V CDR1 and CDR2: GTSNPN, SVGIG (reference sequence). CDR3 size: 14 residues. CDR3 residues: CAWSGGLGGTEAFF. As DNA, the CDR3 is TGTGCCTGGAGTGGTGGTTTGGGGGGCACTGAAGCTTTCTTT.

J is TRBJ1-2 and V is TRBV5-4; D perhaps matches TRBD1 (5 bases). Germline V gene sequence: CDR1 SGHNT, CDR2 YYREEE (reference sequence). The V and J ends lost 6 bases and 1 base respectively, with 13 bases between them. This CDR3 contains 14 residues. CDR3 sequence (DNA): TGTGCCAGCACCAACCTCGACAGTAACTATGGCTACACCTTC. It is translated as CASTNLDSNYGYTF.

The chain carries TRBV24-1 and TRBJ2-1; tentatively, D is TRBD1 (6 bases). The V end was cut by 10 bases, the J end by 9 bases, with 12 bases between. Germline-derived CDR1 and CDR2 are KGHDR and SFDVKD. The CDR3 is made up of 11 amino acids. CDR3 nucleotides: TGTGCCACTCAACAGGGTTTTGAGCAGTTCTTC. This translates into CATQQGFEQFF.

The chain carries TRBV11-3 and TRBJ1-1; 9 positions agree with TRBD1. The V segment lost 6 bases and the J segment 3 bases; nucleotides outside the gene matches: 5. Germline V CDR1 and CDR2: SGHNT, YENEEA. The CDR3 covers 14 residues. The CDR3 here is CASRTGGPDTEAFF. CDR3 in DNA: TGTGCCAGCAGAACAGGGGGCCCGGACACTGAAGCTTTCTTT.

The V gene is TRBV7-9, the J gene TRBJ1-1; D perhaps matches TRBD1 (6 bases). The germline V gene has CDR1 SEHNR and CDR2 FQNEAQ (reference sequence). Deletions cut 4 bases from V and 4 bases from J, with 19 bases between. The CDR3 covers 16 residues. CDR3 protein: CASSSFHRAQGTEAFF. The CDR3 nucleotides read TGTGCCAGCAGCTCCTTCCACAGGGCCCAGGGCACTGAAGCTTTCTTT.

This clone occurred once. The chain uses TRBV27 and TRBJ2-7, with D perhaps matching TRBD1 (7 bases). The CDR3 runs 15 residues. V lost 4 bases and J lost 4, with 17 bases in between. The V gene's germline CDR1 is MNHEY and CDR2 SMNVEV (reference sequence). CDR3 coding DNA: TGTGCCAGCAGTTCCCGGACAGGCGCGGGATACGAGCAGTACTTC. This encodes CASSSRTGAGYEQYF.

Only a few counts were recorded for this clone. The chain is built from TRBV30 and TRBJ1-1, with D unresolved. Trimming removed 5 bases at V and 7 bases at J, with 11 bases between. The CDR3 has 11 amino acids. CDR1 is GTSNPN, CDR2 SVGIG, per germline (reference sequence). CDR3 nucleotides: TGTGCCTGGGGGGATCGGGGTGAAGCTTTCTTT. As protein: CAWGDRGEAFF.

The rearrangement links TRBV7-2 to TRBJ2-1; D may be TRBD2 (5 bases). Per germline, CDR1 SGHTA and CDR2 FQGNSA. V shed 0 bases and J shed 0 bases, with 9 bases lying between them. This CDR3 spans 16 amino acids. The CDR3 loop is CASSLAASSSYNEQFF. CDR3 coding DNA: TGTGCCAGCAGCTTAGCGGCTAGCAGCTCCTACAATGAGCAGTTCTTC.

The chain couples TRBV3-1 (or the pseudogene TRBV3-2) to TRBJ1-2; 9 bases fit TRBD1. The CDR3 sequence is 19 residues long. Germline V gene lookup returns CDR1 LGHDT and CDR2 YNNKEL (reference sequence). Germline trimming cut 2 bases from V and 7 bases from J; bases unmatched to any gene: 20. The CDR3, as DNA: TGTGCCAGCAGCCAAAGGCTGACAGGGGGTATGTGGTCGATGGGTGGCTACACCTTC. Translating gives CASSQRLTGGMWSMGGYTF.